Listed here are 10 T cell receptor beta chains from one sample, sequenced in a study of blood T cell repertoires in COVID-19. Repertoires were generated with immunoSEQ multiplex PCR, while TCRdb's copy carries only in-frame clones and drops some. Altogether over 80,000 clones are present, 74% being singletons, with the ten largest covering approximately 4.1%. The sequenced material came from peripheral blood. These receptors were taken from a man in his sixties or seventies with COVID-19, enrolled during active disease.

This clone was seen at least ten times. This chain uses TRBV3-1 (or the pseudogene TRBV3-2) with TRBJ2-5; D ambiguous. The CDR3 has 15 residues. Per germline, CDR1 LGHDT and CDR2 YNNKEL (reference sequence). Trimming took 2 bases from V and 4 from J, leaving 14 bases between them. CDR3 in amino acids: CASSQKTLLGETQYF. The CDR3 bases are TGTGCCAGCAGCCAAAAGACACTGCTGGGAGAGACCCAGTACTTC.

With regard to this clone: The same CDR3 arises from other DNA sequences in this sample as well. The chain joins TRBV5-1 to TRBJ1-4; TRBD1 aligns across 9 bases. The CDR3 is 14 residues long. Germline CDR1 reads SGHRS; CDR2 reads YFSETQ. V lost 4 bases to trimming and J lost 5 bases; unmatched junction nucleotides: 3. For the CDR3, the DNA is TGCGCCAGCAGCCCGGGACAGGGAAATGAAAAACTGTTTTTT. It is translated as CASSPGQGNEKLFF.

The V and J genes are TRBV5-5 and TRBJ1-1; D is perhaps TRBD1 (5 bases). V lost 7 bases, J lost 5 bases, and 15 bases lay in between. Germline lookup yields CDR1 SGHKS and CDR2 YYEKEE (reference sequence). This CDR3 spans 13 amino acids. CDR3 bases: TGTGCCAGCTACACACAGGCGTATACTGAAGCTTTCTTT. Translating gives CASYTQAYTEAFF.

The V and J genes are TRBV12-5 and TRBJ1-1; D is unclear. In germline, CDR1 is LGHNT, CDR2 FRNRAP. Trimming shortened V by 10 bases and J by 3 bases, and 15 bases separated the two germline ends. This CDR3 has 13 amino acids. The CDR3 loop is CATAEGVYTEAFF. CDR3 coding DNA: TGTGCTACCGCAGAAGGAGTCTACACTGAAGCTTTCTTT.

This rearrangement joins TRBV11-2 to TRBJ1-2, with TRBD1 identical over 7 bases. V was clipped by 2 bases and J by 3 bases; unmatched bases: 0. This CDR3 is built from 13 residues. Germline CDR1 and CDR2: SGHAT and FQNNGV. For the CDR3, the DNA is TGTGCCAGCAGCTTACAGGGGGACTATGGCTACACCTTC. It yields the protein CASSLQGDYGYTF.

Relative to its sample, this clone is medium-sized. This rearrangement joins TRBV7-9 to TRBJ1-4; 7 bases line up with TRBD1. The CDR3 totals 14 residues. CDR1 is SEHNR, CDR2 FQNEAQ, per germline (reference sequence). The trim removed 3 bases at V and 7 bases at J, leaving 5 bases unmatched. The CDR3 DNA follows: TGTGCCAGCAGCTTGGCCCAGGGGGGTGAAAAACTGTTTTTT. Amino acid sequence: CASSLAQGGEKLFF.

The rearrangement uses TRBV18 and TRBJ2-3, with D unclear. The CDR3 extends over 13 amino acids. V was cut by 0 bases and J by 4 bases, with 5 bases left in between. Germline V gene data show CDR1 as KGHSH and CDR2 as LQKENI. The CDR3 loop reads CASSPPGPDTQYF. CDR3 nucleotide sequence: TGTGCCAGCTCACCACCTGGGCCAGATACGCAGTATTTT.

The chain links TRBV11-3 to TRBJ2-5; perhaps TRBD2 as D (6 bases). V shed 4 bases and J shed 5 bases, with 14 bases lying between them. Germline V gives CDR1 SGHNT, CDR2 YENEEA. The CDR3 runs 14 residues. As DNA, the CDR3 is TGTGCCAGCAGCTCCGGGACTTGGGGCGAGACCCAGTACTTC. Translation: CASSSGTWGETQYF.

The chain couples TRBV10-3 to TRBJ1-6; tentative D call: TRBD1 (5 bases). V shed 6 bases and J shed 8 bases, with 11 bases lying between them. This CDR3 contains 13 residues. The germline V gene encodes CDR1 ENHRY and CDR2 SYGVKD. CDR3 sequence: CAIRSLQDSPLHF. The CDR3 region has the DNA TGTGCCATCAGGAGCCTACAGGATTCACCCCTCCACTTT.

The J gene is TRBJ1-2, the V gene TRBV7-6; D ambiguous. Germline V gene lookup returns CDR1 SGHVS and CDR2 FNYEAQ. The CDR3 is made up of 13 amino acids. V dropped 5 bases and J dropped 6 bases, with 13 bases sitting between them. The CDR3 DNA reads TGTGCCAGCAGCCGCGTGGCGGAGGATGGCTACACCTTC. Its translation: CASSRVAEDGYTF.